These T cell receptor beta chains were read from a single sample in a study of cytomegalovirus exposure and HLA in healthy donors. Sequenced by immunoSEQ multiplex PCR; TCRdb stores in-frame clones only, minus some. The data contain tens of thousands of clones, 65% to 90% of them seen just once; the ten biggest clones take up around 10%. Sequencing input: PBMCs. These TCRs come from a female donor in good health and CMV-seronegative. Each CDR3 is given without its conserved first and last residue.

J gene,V gene,CDR3 protein
TRBJ1-5,TRBV28,ASRGGQGGNQPQH
TRBJ2-3,TRBV2,ASSEQGFFDTQY
TRBJ2-1,TRBV10-2,ASSEYLLYNEQF
TRBJ1-2,TRBV29-1,SAPGTGGGYT
TRBJ1-4,TRBV6-1,ASTRQGTNEKLF
TRBJ2-2,TRBV5-1,ASSFTAPGELF
TRBJ2-1,TRBV28,ASSSTGLGLDEQF
TRBJ1-1,TRBV19,ASSPSGREAF
TRBJ1-1,TRBV11-2,ASSSNTKEAF
TRBJ2-7,TRBV6-6,ASSYSLAGGVYEQY
TRBJ2-1,TRBV19,ASSPGASGGVHEQF
TRBJ2-1,TRBV27,ASSFLILGGTYNEQF
TRBJ1-4,TRBV7-9,SSSNRGTTNEKLF
TRBJ1-2,TRBV2,ASRLNQGGGYT
TRBJ1-1,TRBV6-1,ASSEGTGNTEAF
TRBJ1-1,TRBV6-5,ASSPGTGVGTEAF